This T cell receptor beta chain was sequenced during a study of neurological immune-mediated disorders. TCRdb passed the 5' RACE reads through MiXCR, listing each CDR3 protein once. This table has approximately 48,000 distinct CDR3 sequences, roughly 17% appearing once. This clonotype showed up many times. The CDR3 length is 13 residues. Looked up from germline, CDR1 is DFQATT and CDR2 is SNEGSKA (reference sequence). Trimming shortened V by 3 bases and J by 0 bases, and 9 bases separated the two germline ends. This chain joins TRBV20-1 and TRBJ2-7; weak D call: TRBD2 (5 bases). This clonotype was obtained from a man in his 60s in good health. The material sequenced was PBMCs. Here the CDR3 reads CSASGGGSYEQYF. The CDR3, as DNA: TGCAGTGCTAGTGGAGGAGGCTCCTACGAGCAGTACTTC.